A single sample gave rise to the 25 T cell receptor beta chains below, sequenced in a study of neurological immune-mediated disorders. In TCRdb, the 5' RACE reads were re-called with MiXCR into one record per CDR3 protein. The sample holds about 21,000 distinct CDR3 sequences, around 6.2% seen once. Specimen: CD8+ T cells from blood. The receptors originated from a man between 18 and 35 years old in good health.

This clonotype was detected ten times or more. The chain carries TRBV12-3 or TRBV12-4 and TRBJ2-7; 8 bases are a match to TRBD1. This CDR3 contains 12 residues. V lost 7 bases, J lost 3 bases, and 2 bases stayed unmatched. The chain's CDR3 is CASKQGGYEQYF. The CDR3 DNA reads TGTGCCAGCAAACAGGGGGGCTACGAGCAGTACTTC.

Ten or more counts support this clonotype. The CDR3 DNA follows: TGCAGCGTTGAAAATGGGTCTCCTGAAGCTTTCTTT. It codes for CSVENGSPEAFF. J is TRBJ1-1 and V is TRBV29-1; the D is unclear. V lost 2 bases and J 6 bases, leaving 10 bases between the germline ends. CDR1 SQVTM and CDR2 ANQGSEA come from the germline V gene. The CDR3 totals 12 residues.

There are many counts of this clonotype. The chain employs TRBV7-2 and TRBJ2-5; TRBD2 agrees at 7 bases. V lost 5 bases and J lost 5; bases outside the gene matches: 14. Per the germline V gene, CDR1 is SGHTA and CDR2 is FQGNSA. The CDR3 runs to 16 residues. The CDR3 loop reads CASSPDWGGEIETQYF. DNA for the CDR3: TGTGCCAGCAGCCCCGACTGGGGGGGGGAGATCGAGACCCAGTACTTC. Together with reference TRBV7-2 and TRBJ2-5, the CDR3 gives the full variable domain: GAGVSQSPSNKVTEKGKDVELRCDPISGHTALYWYRQSLGQGLEFLIYFQGNSAPDKSGLPSDRFSAERTGGSVSTLTIQRTQQEDSAVYLCASSPDWGGEIETQYFGPGTRLLVL.

This clonotype was observed many times. The chain combines TRBV12-3 or TRBV12-4 with TRBJ1-5, with D unresolved. Trimming left V 4 bases short and J 0 bases short, with 4 bases between. CDR3 length: 13 amino acids. CDR3 bases: TGTGCCAGCAGTTCCCATAGCAATCAGCCCCAGCATTTT. Translated, it gives CASSSHSNQPQHF.

This clonotype was recorded many times. The chain has TRBV5-1 and TRBJ2-7; 8 bases agree with TRBD1. The CDR3 contains 15 residues. Germline CDR1 SGHRS, CDR2 YFSETQ. V was pared by 1 base and J by 2 bases, with 5 bases of the junction left unmatched. CDR3 nucleotides: TGCGCCAGCAGCTTGATCGCAGGGGGCCCCTACGAGCAGTACTTC. This gives the protein CASSLIAGGPYEQYF.

In its sample, this clonotype was seen many times. This chain connects TRBV7-2 to TRBJ2-3, with a tentative D call TRBD2 (6 bases). CDR1 is SGHTA and CDR2 is FQGNSA in the germline V gene. CDR3 size: 15 residues. With 4 bases removed from V and 0 bases from J, the gap between germline ends came to 11 bases. CDR3 amino acids: CASSWGRRSTDTQYF. In DNA form, the CDR3 reads TGTGCCAGCAGCTGGGGGAGGAGAAGCACAGATACGCAGTATTTT.

This clonotype was seen repeatedly, ten times or more. The chain couples TRBV5-1 to TRBJ2-7; unclear D gene. CDR1 and CDR2 (germline): SGHRS, YFSETQ. The CDR3 is 14 residues long. The V and J ends lost 4 bases and 0 bases respectively, with 11 bases between them. The chain's CDR3 is CASSLDGNSYEQYF. The CDR3 nucleotides are TGCGCCAGCAGCCTGGACGGAAACTCCTACGAGCAGTACTTC. The full variable domain, in which reference TRBV5-1 and TRBJ2-7 provide the parts outside the CDR3, is KAGVTQTPRYLIKTRGQQVTLSCSPISGHRSVSWYQQTPGQGLQFLFEYFSETQRNKGNFPGRFSGRQFSNSRSEMNVSTLELGDSALYLCASSLDGNSYEQYFGPGTRLTVT.

This clonotype showed up many times. This chain joins TRBV24-1 and TRBJ2-5; no clear D gene. Germline V gene data show CDR1 as KGHDR and CDR2 as SFDVKD. Trimming took off 0 bases at V and 1 base at J, with 11 bases between the two ends. The CDR3 totals 16 residues. The CDR3 DNA reads as TGTGCCACCAGTGATTTGGGATCGGCAGCCCAAGAGACCCAGTACTTC. Translation: CATSDLGSAAQETQYF.

This clonotype occurred many times. This chain links TRBV5-1 with TRBJ1-1; D perhaps matches TRBD1 (5 bases). Germline values: CDR1 SGHRS, CDR2 YFSETQ. The CDR3 is 12 amino acids. V gave up 3 bases and J gave up 2 bases, with 5 bases separating them. The CDR3 DNA sequence: TGCGCCAGCAGCTGGGGCAACACTGAAGCTTTCTTT. Protein: CASSWGNTEAFF.

This clonotype was picked up many times. The V and J genes are TRBV29-1 and TRBJ1-1; D is undetermined. The length of the CDR3 is 13 residues. CDR1 SQVTM and CDR2 ANQGSEA come from the germline V gene. V lost 5 bases and J lost 0, with 10 bases in between. The CDR3: CSVLPIMNTEAFF. DNA of the CDR3: TGCAGCGTTTTGCCAATTATGAACACTGAAGCTTTCTTT.

This clonotype was counted many times. The chain couples TRBV4-1 to TRBJ2-7; D unresolved. V shed 3 bases and J shed 0 bases, with 15 bases lying between them. Germline V CDR1 and CDR2: MGHRA, YSYEKL. The length of the CDR3 is 16 residues. This CDR3 is CASSHPGAQSSYEQYF. CDR3 sequence (DNA): TGCGCCAGCAGCCACCCGGGCGCACAAAGCTCCTACGAGCAGTACTTC.

This clonotype was found many times. V and J are TRBV5-6 and TRBJ2-1, with D maybe TRBD2 (5 bases). From germline, CDR1 is SGHDT and CDR2 YYEEEE. V lost 2 bases to trimming and J lost 9 bases, with 9 bases between them. The CDR3 consists of 12 residues. Here the CDR3 DNA reads TGTGCCAGCAGCTTCGGACTGGGTGAGCAGTTCTTC. It codes for CASSFGLGEQFF.

This clonotype occurred many times. The CDR3 DNA reads TGTGCCAGCAGCCCGGGACAGGAGAATCCCTACACTGAAGCTTTCTTT. Its translation: CASSPGQENPYTEAFF. The chain couples TRBV5-5 to TRBJ1-1; 8 nucleotides match TRBD1. This CDR3 is 16 amino acids long. Per the germline V gene, CDR1 is SGHKS and CDR2 is YYEKEE (reference sequence). Losses at the gene ends were 4 bases for V and 3 bases for J; bases not matched to a gene: 11.

This clonotype was recorded at least ten times. The rearrangement links TRBV7-9 to TRBJ2-7; 8 nucleotides line up with TRBD2. Germline lookup yields CDR1 SEHNR and CDR2 FQNEAQ (reference sequence). CDR3 length: 12 amino acids. Germline trimming cut 7 bases from V and 6 bases from J; bases unmatched to any gene: 5. CDR3 nucleotides: TGTGCCAGCACTCCCGGGGGGGGCGAGCAGTACTTC. Protein product: CASTPGGGEQYF.

This clonotype came up many times. This chain connects TRBV20-1 to TRBJ2-1; TRBD2 agrees at 7 bases. Unmatched junction bases numbered 16, after V lost 1 base and J lost 4 bases. The germline gives CDR1 DFQATT, CDR2 SNEGSKA (reference sequence). The CDR3 consists of 18 residues. CDR3: CSARAPVDSTSRYNEQFF. The CDR3 DNA follows: TGCAGTGCTAGAGCCCCCGTTGATTCGACTAGCCGATACAATGAGCAGTTCTTC.

Many counts were recorded for this clonotype. V is TRBV5-5 and J is TRBJ2-5, with D perhaps given as TRBD1 or TRBD2 (5 bases each). CDR1 SGHKS and CDR2 YYEKEE come from the germline V gene (reference sequence). The CDR3 loop spans 15 amino acids. Trimming took off 0 bases at V and 2 bases at J, with 11 bases between the two ends. The CDR3 spells CASSLGDVGQETQYF. The CDR3 nucleotides read TGTGCCAGCAGCTTGGGGGACGTGGGACAAGAGACCCAGTACTTC.

Ten or more counts support this clonotype. V is TRBV7-2 and J is TRBJ1-2; D is uncertain. Trimming removed 1 base from V and 4 bases from J, with 10 bases in between. CDR1 is SGHTA, CDR2 FQGNSA, per germline. The CDR3 extends over 14 amino acids. CDR3 nucleotides: TGTGCCAGCAGCTTAGAGACACCCGCCTATGGCTACACCTTC. Translating gives CASSLETPAYGYTF.

This clonotype was detected many times. The chain couples TRBV5-1 to TRBJ2-1; TRBD2 matches 9 bases. The CDR3 is 17 residues long. Trimming removed 0 bases from V and 2 bases from J; junction bases left unmatched: 6. Germline V lookup: CDR1 SGHRS, CDR2 YFSETQ. As DNA, the CDR3 is TGCGCCAGCAGCTTGGTGGCTAGCGGGGCGACCTACAATGAGCAGTTCTTC. Translation: CASSLVASGATYNEQFF.

Many counts were recorded for this clonotype. V gene TRBV9 combines with J gene TRBJ1-6, with D perhaps matching TRBD1 (6 bases). V was cut by 4 bases and J by 7 bases, with 15 bases left in between. This CDR3 region has 15 residues. CDR1 is SGDLS and CDR2 is YYNGEE in the germline V gene. The CDR3 coding sequence is TGTGCCAGCAGCTCCCTAACAGGGACAAATTCACCCCTCCACTTT. Translation: CASSSLTGTNSPLHF.

This clonotype was observed at least ten times. The V and J genes are TRBV5-1 and TRBJ1-6; D remains ambiguous. CDR1 SGHRS and CDR2 YFSETQ come from the germline V gene. This CDR3 spans 13 amino acids. V shed 2 bases and J shed 7 bases, with 7 bases lying between them. CDR3 coding DNA: TGCGCCAGCAGCTTCCTCGGGAATTCACCCCTCCACTTT. Translated: CASSFLGNSPLHF.

The chain couples TRBV6-2 or TRBV6-3 to TRBJ2-3; D may correspond to TRBD1 or TRBD2 (6 bases each). The CDR3 is 18 residues long. Trimming stripped 0 bases from V and 0 bases from J, with 16 bases between. Per germline, CDR1 MNHEY and CDR2 SVGEGT. CDR3 sequence: CASSYSFGGPLSTDTQYF. The CDR3, as DNA: TGTGCCAGCAGTTACTCGTTCGGGGGCCCGCTTAGCACAGATACGCAGTATTTT.

This clonotype was seen a few times. The chain combines TRBV20-1 with TRBJ2-7, with 8 bases matching TRBD1. Looked up from germline, CDR1 is DFQATT and CDR2 is SNEGSKA (reference sequence). The CDR3 is 13 residues long. The J segment lost 2 bases and the V segment lost 3 bases, leaving 3 bases of the junction unmatched. CDR3 sequence (DNA): TGCAGTGCTAGCTCGACAGGGGCCTACGAGCAGTACTTC. Translation gives CSASSTGAYEQYF.

This clonotype has ten or more counts. V and J are TRBV20-1 and TRBJ2-2; possibly TRBD2 for D (7 bases). Trimming took 4 bases from V and 2 from J, leaving 20 bases between them. CDR1 is DFQATT, CDR2 SNEGSKA, per germline (reference sequence). CDR3 size: 17 residues. The CDR3 DNA reads TGCAGTGCTACTACGCTCGCGGGGGCCGCAAACACCGGGGAGCTGTTTTTT. Protein sequence: CSATTLAGAANTGELFF.

This clonotype was observed at least ten times. The chain couples TRBV5-5 to TRBJ2-2; D is unresolved. V was shortened by 4 bases and J by 6 bases, with 10 bases between the two germline ends. This CDR3 has 13 residues. Germline lookup yields CDR1 SGHKS and CDR2 YYEKEE (reference sequence). DNA for the CDR3: TGTGCCAGCAGCATGACATGGCCCGGGGAGCTGTTTTTT. As protein: CASSMTWPGELFF.

By sample share, this clonotype is medium-sized (0.01 to 0.1%). The chain carries TRBV9 and TRBJ1-5; D possibly corresponds to TRBD1 (5 bases). Germline V gives CDR1 SGDLS, CDR2 YYNGEE. V was shortened by 4 bases and J by 3 bases, with 14 bases between the two germline ends. The CDR3 is made up of 15 amino acids. CDR3 sequence: CASSPEGVTNQPQHF. For the CDR3, the DNA is TGTGCCAGCAGCCCAGAAGGGGTCACCAATCAGCCCCAGCATTTT.